The 18 T cell receptor beta chains presented below share a single source sample, sequenced in a study of cytomegalovirus exposure and HLA in healthy donors. PCR employed 60 Vbeta and 13 Jbeta primers. The method was immunoSEQ multiplex PCR; TCRdb's version includes in-frame clones alone and lacks a portion of them. Its clone listing holds approximately 110,000 clones. Sequencing was done on a sample of PBMCs. These TCRs come from a man aged 25 to 40 in good health and CMV-seronegative.

J is TRBJ1-2 and V is TRBV7-9; no clear D gene. Trimming removed 3 bases from V and 7 bases from J, with 21 bases in between. Germline CDR1 and CDR2: SEHNR and FQNEAQ (reference sequence). The CDR3 spans 16 residues. The CDR3 protein is CASSFSGLPTIFGYTF. CDR3 coding DNA: TGTGCCAGCAGCTTTTCGGGTCTCCCGACCATCTTTGGCTACACCTTC.

The chain employs TRBV6-4 and TRBJ2-5; the D gene is possibly TRBD1 (6 bases). Trimming cost V 6 bases and J 2 bases, with 16 bases left between them. The germline V gene encodes CDR1 MRHNA and CDR2 SNTAGT. The CDR3 runs to 15 residues. As DNA, the CDR3 is TGTGCCAGCAGCATGGACTGGGGGCCACAAGAGACCCAGTACTTC. It translates to CASSMDWGPQETQYF.

The chain is built from TRBV19 and TRBJ2-1, with D perhaps TRBD1 (5 bases). The CDR3 is made up of 15 amino acids. CDR1 is LNHDA, CDR2 SQIVND, per germline (reference sequence). Trimming stripped 2 bases from V and 2 bases from J, with 10 bases between. The CDR3 reads CASSISRTTYNEQFF. In nucleotides, the CDR3 is TGTGCCAGTAGTATATCCCGGACAACCTACAATGAGCAGTTCTTC.

The chain combines TRBV11-3 with TRBJ2-5, with 14 positions matching TRBD2. V shed 3 bases and J 4 bases; nucleotides not matched to a gene: 1. The CDR3 has 15 residues. The germline CDR1 and CDR2 sequences are SGHNT and YENEEA. The CDR3 spells CASSLTSGRVETQYF. DNA of the CDR3: TGTGCCAGCAGCTTGACTAGCGGGAGGGTAGAGACCCAGTACTTC. Using reference TRBV11-3 and TRBJ2-5 for the parts outside the CDR3, the full variable domain is EAGVVQSPRYKIIEKKQPVAFWCNPISGHNTLYWYLQNLGQGPELLIRYENEEAVDDSQLPKDRFSAERLKGVDSTLKIQPAELGDSAVYLCASSLTSGRVETQYFGPGTRLLVL.

The CDR3 region is CASRGLFGSPARANVLTF. The CDR3 DNA reads as TGTGCCAGCCGAGGACTTTTTGGCTCTCCGGCGAGGGCCAACGTCCTGACTTTC. This sequence joins TRBV7-9 and TRBJ2-6, with a possible D match to TRBD2 (5 bases). Between the trimmed V and J ends, which lost 8 bases and 5 bases, there was a span of 25 bases. The CDR3 length is 18 residues. In germline, CDR1 is SEHNR, CDR2 FQNEAQ (reference sequence). Complete variable domain (other parts from reference TRBV7-9 and TRBJ2-6): DTGVSQNPRHKITKRGQNVTFRCDPISEHNRLYWYRQTLGQGPEFLTYFQNEAQLEKSRLLSDRFSAERPKGSFSTLEIQRTEQGDSAMYLCASRGLFGSPARANVLTFGAGSRLTVL.

This CDR3 is CASSLAGSRHEQYF. CDR3 nucleotides: TGTGCCAGCAGCTTGGCGGGAAGTCGCCACGAGCAGTACTTC. This rearrangement joins TRBV11-3 to TRBJ2-7; D might be TRBD2 (6 bases). Germline V gives CDR1 SGHNT, CDR2 YENEEA. This CDR3 has 14 residues. V lost 3 bases, J lost 5 bases, and 14 bases lay in between.

DNA of the CDR3: TGTGCCAGCAACTCGGGGGGACTAACGGACACCGGGGAGCTGTTTTTT. Amino acid sequence: CASNSGGLTDTGELFF. The chain employs TRBV27 and TRBJ2-2; 7 bases agree with TRBD2. This CDR3 is 16 amino acids long. Germline V CDR1 and CDR2: MNHEY, SMNVEV (reference sequence). V lost 7 bases to trimming and J lost 3 bases; unmatched junction nucleotides: 11.

V gene TRBV13 combines with J gene TRBJ1-1; 7 bases map to TRBD1. The CDR3 is 14 amino acids. CDR1 and CDR2 from the germline V gene are PRHDT and FYEKMQ (reference sequence). After removal of 5 bases from V and 4 bases from J, the junction contained 7 bases not matched to a gene. CDR3 sequence (DNA): TGTGCCAGCAGCCGACAGGGCTTGGGCACTGAAGCTTTCTTT. It codes for CASSRQGLGTEAFF.

The rearrangement links TRBV30 to TRBJ2-7; 10 nucleotides line up with TRBD2. The germline V gene has CDR1 GTSNPN and CDR2 SVGIG (reference sequence). There are 15 residues in the CDR3. The V and J ends lost 4 bases and 3 bases, in that order; junction bases with no gene match: 9. The DNA for the CDR3 is TGTGCCTGGAAACACGAGGGACTAGCGATCTACGAGCAGTACTTC. Its protein is CAWKHEGLAIYEQYF.

For this clone: Different DNA sequences within this sample yield the same CDR3. The V call is TRBV7-2, the J call TRBJ2-3; no definite D call. The V gene's germline CDR1 is SGHTA and CDR2 FQGNSA. The length of the CDR3 is 14 residues. Deletions cut 1 base from V and 2 bases from J, with 7 bases between. The CDR3 DNA is TGTGCCAGCAGCTTAGTGAGATCCACAGATACGCAGTATTTT. It specifies CASSLVRSTDTQYF. Based on the CDR3 plus reference TRBV7-2 and TRBJ2-3, the full variable domain is GAGVSQSPSNKVTEKGKDVELRCDPISGHTALYWYRQSLGQGLEFLIYFQGNSAPDKSGLPSDRFSAERTGGSVSTLTIQRTQQEDSAVYLCASSLVRSTDTQYFGPGTRLTVL.

V gene TRBV9 combines with J gene TRBJ2-1, with 10 bases that match TRBD2. The ends lost 0 bases at V and 5 bases at J; junction bases unmatched: 8. Germline loops: CDR1 SGDLS, CDR2 YYNGEE. The CDR3 has 17 amino acids. The CDR3 sequence: CASSVGVAGGRDNEQFF. CDR3 DNA: TGTGCCAGCAGCGTAGGAGTAGCGGGAGGTCGGGACAATGAGCAGTTCTTC.

V gene TRBV19 combines with J gene TRBJ2-2; D gene uncertain. The CDR3 runs 12 residues. CDR1 is LNHDA, CDR2 SQIVND, per germline (reference sequence). The V gene lost 6 bases and the J gene lost 7 bases, with 9 bases spanning the gap. The CDR3 here is CASRIHSGELFF. The CDR3, as DNA: TGTGCCAGTAGAATTCATAGCGGGGAGCTGTTTTTT.

This sequence joins TRBV7-9 and TRBJ2-1; D may be TRBD2 (5 bases). Germline CDR1 SEHNR, CDR2 FQNEAQ (reference sequence). The CDR3 extends over 15 amino acids. Trimming removed 0 bases at V and 5 bases at J, with 11 bases between. CDR3 coding DNA: TGTGCCAGCAGCTTAGCCGCTAACGGGGACAATGAGCAGTTCTTC. This sequence encodes CASSLAANGDNEQFF.

The genes are TRBV4-3 and TRBJ2-1; D possibly corresponds to TRBD2 (6 bases). V gave up 4 bases and J gave up 5 bases, with 18 bases separating them. CDR1 is LGHNA, CDR2 YSLEER, per germline. The CDR3 loop spans 16 amino acids. CDR3 sequence reads: CASSRSGGTGDNEQFF. CDR3 coding DNA: TGCGCCAGCAGCCGATCAGGCGGGACTGGGGACAATGAGCAGTTCTTC.

The chain employs TRBV19 and TRBJ1-5; 7 positions match TRBD1. The CDR3 extends over 15 amino acids. J was trimmed by 5 bases and V by 1 base; bases with no gene match: 5. Germline values: CDR1 LNHDA, CDR2 SQIVND (reference sequence). The CDR3 region has the DNA TGTGCCAGTAGTATAGTCACAGGGGAGGATCAGCCCCAGCATTTT. Translation gives CASSIVTGEDQPQHF.

The CDR3 loop is CASSRGVRDQETQYF. DNA for the CDR3: TGCGCCAGCAGCCGGGGGGTCAGGGACCAAGAGACCCAGTACTTC. The chain has TRBV5-1 and TRBJ2-5; 7 bases are a match to TRBD2. CDR1 SGHRS and CDR2 YFSETQ come from the germline V gene. V lost 4 bases, J lost 0 bases, and 6 bases stayed unmatched. The CDR3 sequence is 15 residues long. The full variable domain, with the rest looked up from reference TRBV5-1 and TRBJ2-5, is KAGVTQTPRYLIKTRGQQVTLSCSPISGHRSVSWYQQTPGQGLQFLFEYFSETQRNKGNFPGRFSGRQFSNSRSEMNVSTLELGDSALYLCASSRGVRDQETQYFGPGTRLLVL.

The rearrangement uses TRBV4-2 and TRBJ1-1; unclear D gene. Looked up from germline, CDR1 is LGHNA and CDR2 is YNFKEQ. There are 15 residues in the CDR3. Trimming shortened V by 0 bases and J by 4 bases, and 12 bases separated the two germline ends. The CDR3 region is CASSQELSTGTEAFF. The CDR3 nucleotides read TGTGCCAGCAGCCAAGAGTTGTCAACGGGCACTGAAGCTTTCTTT.

The V call is TRBV4-2, the J call TRBJ1-1; unclear D gene. The CDR3 covers 14 residues. V was cut by 4 bases and J by 1 base, with 10 bases left in between. The V gene's germline CDR1 is LGHNA and CDR2 YNFKEQ. CDR3 in amino acids: CASSPVRENTEAFF. In DNA, the CDR3 is TGTGCCAGCAGCCCCGTCCGCGAGAACACTGAAGCTTTCTTT.